This passage covers 15 T cell receptor beta chains from one sample sequenced in a study of CD8 T cells in Susac syndrome. When the RNA was reverse transcribed, random hexamers were used with an input of roughly 0.5 to 1 ug. From the immunoSEQ multiplex PCR reads, TCRdb called clonotypes with MiXCR, one entry per CDR3 protein. Of almost 450,000 distinct CDR3 sequences in the sample, approximately 85% were seen once. The specimen was CD8+ T cells from PBMCs. The receptors come from a human donor with multiple sclerosis.

The rearrangement joins TRBV5-1 to TRBJ1-1; no definite D call. Germline CDR1 SGHRS, CDR2 YFSETQ. Trimming removed 5 bases from V and 0 bases from J, with 17 bases in between. The CDR3 consists of 16 residues. The CDR3 sequence is CASRPGADAMNTEAFF. The DNA of the CDR3 is TGCGCCAGCAGACCCGGCGCTGATGCGATGAACACTGAAGCTTTCTTT. The full variable domain, with the rest looked up from reference TRBV5-1 and TRBJ1-1, is KAGVTQTPRYLIKTRGQQVTLSCSPISGHRSVSWYQQTPGQGLQFLFEYFSETQRNKGNFPGRFSGRQFSNSRSEMNVSTLELGDSALYLCASRPGADAMNTEAFFGQGTRLTVV.

The chain uses TRBV27 and TRBJ2-7; D unclear. This CDR3 has 14 residues. The V end was cut by 0 bases, the J end by 2 bases, with 8 bases between. CDR1 MNHEY and CDR2 SMNVEV come from the germline V gene (reference sequence). The CDR3 is CASSLSAITYEQYF. In nucleotides, the CDR3 is TGTGCCAGCAGTTTATCTGCGATTACCTACGAGCAGTACTTC.

This clonotype was seen more than once but under ten times. This sequence joins TRBV7-6 and TRBJ2-1, with D perhaps matching TRBD1 or TRBD2 (5 bases each). The CDR3 is made up of 13 amino acids. Trimming cost V 2 bases and J 7 bases, with 9 bases left between them. CDR1 is SGHVS, CDR2 FNYEAQ, per germline. The CDR3 DNA is TGTGCCAGCAGCTTAACGGGACCTAATGAGCAGTTCTTC. Encoded protein: CASSLTGPNEQFF.

The chain joins TRBV7-6 to TRBJ1-2; no clear D gene. The length of the CDR3 is 14 residues. With 1 base removed from V and 2 bases from J, the gap between germline ends came to 8 bases. Germline V gives CDR1 SGHVS, CDR2 FNYEAQ. The CDR3 DNA is TGTGCCAGCAGCTTAGGGCCGGGGAACTATGGCTACACCTTC. Encoded protein: CASSLGPGNYGYTF.

This clonotype was observed once. The chain couples TRBV19 to TRBJ1-1; unclear D gene. The CDR3 covers 13 residues. Trimming removed 1 base at V and 6 bases at J, with 9 bases between. CDR1 is LNHDA and CDR2 is SQIVND in the germline V gene (reference sequence). The CDR3 sequence is CASSIVEDPEAFF. As DNA, the CDR3 is TGTGCCAGTAGTATAGTCGAGGATCCTGAAGCTTTCTTT.

The rearrangement joins TRBV6-2 or TRBV6-3 to TRBJ1-5; D is perhaps TRBD1 (6 bases). The CDR3 runs 15 residues. Trimming shortened V by 7 bases and J by 2 bases, and 15 bases separated the two germline ends. Looked up from germline, CDR1 is MNHEY and CDR2 is SVGEGT. Here the CDR3 DNA reads TGTGCCAGCACCCCCGGGGGGGCGGGCAATCAGCCCCAGCATTTT. Its translation is CASTPGGAGNQPQHF.

The rearrangement links TRBV7-9 to TRBJ2-6, with no clear D. The V gene's germline CDR1 is SEHNR and CDR2 FQNEAQ (reference sequence). Trimming stripped 6 bases from V and 2 bases from J, with 8 bases between. The CDR3 contains 14 residues. Here the CDR3 DNA reads TGTGCCAGCAGTCCTCCGACTGGGGCCAACGTCCTGACTTTC. As protein: CASSPPTGANVLTF.

This clonotype was seen only a few times. This chain uses TRBV2 with TRBJ1-2, with D possibly matching TRBD1 (5 bases). V lost 7 bases and J lost 6, with 18 bases in between. The germline V gene encodes CDR1 SNHLY and CDR2 FYNNEI. The CDR3 is made up of 14 amino acids. The CDR3 bases are TGTGCCAGCATGGGGCCAAGGGCCCCTCATGGCTACACCTTC. Its translation is CASMGPRAPHGYTF.

J is TRBJ2-2 and V is TRBV19, with no clear D. The CDR3 has 12 amino acids. Per germline, CDR1 LNHDA and CDR2 SQIVND (reference sequence). The CDR3 here is CAGGANTGELFF. The CDR3 region has the DNA TGTGCAGGTGGAGCAAACACCGGGGAGCTGTTTTTT. The full variable domain, its missing parts supplied by reference TRBV19 and TRBJ2-2, is DGGITQSPKYLFRKEGQNVTLSCEQNLNHDAMYWYRQDPGQGLRLIYYSQIVNDFQKGDIAEGYSVSREKKESFPLTVTSAQKNPTAFYLCAGGANTGELFFGEGSRLTVL.

The chain joins TRBV30 to TRBJ1-1; D ambiguous. The CDR3 loop spans 13 amino acids. Germline V lookup: CDR1 GTSNPN, CDR2 SVGIG (reference sequence). Trimming stripped 0 bases from V and 5 bases from J, with 10 bases between. The chain's CDR3 is CAWSVYDGTEAFF. CDR3 nucleotides: TGTGCCTGGAGTGTTTATGATGGGACTGAAGCTTTCTTT.

This chain connects TRBV12-3 or TRBV12-4 to TRBJ2-3; D assignment may be TRBD1 or TRBD2 (5 bases each). The ends were cut back, 6 bases at V and 9 bases at J, with 16 bases in the middle. This CDR3 contains 13 residues. DNA for the CDR3: TGTGCCAGCAGCCCGGGACCCGAGGGAACGCAGTATTTT. Translated, it gives CASSPGPEGTQYF.

This chain joins TRBV3-1 and TRBJ2-7, with a weak D call TRBD1 (5 bases). V was trimmed by 2 bases and J by 1 base, leaving 9 bases between them. This CDR3 contains 14 residues. The germline V gene has CDR1 LGHDT and CDR2 YNNKEL (reference sequence). CDR3 bases: TGTGCCAGCAGCCAAAACACAGGTTCCTACGAGCAGTACTTC. It specifies CASSQNTGSYEQYF.

The genes are TRBV5-5 and TRBJ2-1, with D hard to call. The CDR3 length is 17 residues. From germline, CDR1 is SGHKS and CDR2 YYEKEE (reference sequence). Trimming removed 4 bases at V and 4 bases at J, with 21 bases between. The CDR3 protein is CASSRTGPPVGYNEQFF. The CDR3 DNA sequence: TGTGCCAGCAGCCGGACCGGGCCCCCGGTGGGGTACAATGAGCAGTTCTTC.

This clonotype turned up a few times. The V call is TRBV7-2, the J call TRBJ2-3; the D is unclear. Germline values: CDR1 SGHTA, CDR2 FQGNSA. The V gene lost 1 base and the J gene lost 1 base, with 12 bases spanning the gap. The CDR3 totals 16 residues. The CDR3 nucleotides are TGTGCCAGCAGCTTAGGGACCCCTTCTGGCACAGATACGCAGTATTTT. It codes for CASSLGTPSGTDTQYF.

This clonotype was recorded a few times. The V gene is TRBV6-2 or TRBV6-3, the J gene TRBJ2-5; D is perhaps TRBD1 (5 bases). The CDR3 loop spans 14 amino acids. V lost 3 bases to trimming and J lost 5 bases, with 13 bases between them. Germline CDR1 MNHEY, CDR2 SVGEGT. CDR3 coding DNA: TGTGCCAGCAGTTATATACAGGTCGCGGAGACCCAGTACTTC. Protein product: CASSYIQVAETQYF.